One and the same sample provided the 14 T cell receptor beta chains below, sequenced in a study of cytomegalovirus exposure and HLA in healthy donors (dated by TCRdb to about 2017). Libraries were prepared through the immunoSEQ multiplex PCR assay. For the multiplex PCR, a mixture combining 60 forward primers for TCR Vbeta segments and 13 reverse primers for TCR Jbeta segments was used. What TCRdb holds here is the immuneACCESS table cut down to in-frame rearrangements. Part of the clones is not present; checked against another copy, under half of the missing clones reflect an unresolved V gene, and the others are unexplained. Counted in this sample were about 190,000 clones; about four fifths of them appeared once. Jointly, the top ten make up about 2.4% of the sample. Sequencing was done on a sample of PBMCs. Receptor source: a male donor in good health and CMV-seronegative.

The V call is TRBV7-8, the J call TRBJ2-3; perhaps TRBD1 as D (5 bases). The CDR3 extends over 15 amino acids. The germline CDR1 and CDR2 sequences are SGHVS and FQNEAQ. Trimming cost V 0 bases and J 0 bases, with 7 bases left between them. CDR3 amino acids: CASSLAGASTDTQYF. The CDR3 DNA sequence: TGTGCCAGCAGCTTAGCTGGGGCAAGCACAGATACGCAGTATTTT.

The CDR3 protein is CASSGDSYEQYF. In DNA, the CDR3 is TGTGCCAGCAGCGGTGACAGCTACGAGCAGTACTTC. The chain links TRBV6-1 to TRBJ2-7; a possible D gene is TRBD1 (5 bases). CDR1 and CDR2 (germline): MNHNS, SASEGT. The CDR3 has 12 residues. The V end was cut by 6 bases, the J end by 3 bases, with 9 bases between.

The chain is built from TRBV19 and TRBJ1-1; a possible D gene is TRBD1 (5 bases). The germline V and J ends were trimmed by 9 bases and 3 bases, with 11 bases remaining between them. The CDR3 runs 12 residues. CDR1 is LNHDA, CDR2 SQIVND, per germline (reference sequence). In DNA form, the CDR3 reads TGTGCCAGCGTTGCAGGGTACACTGAAGCTTTCTTT. Amino acid sequence: CASVAGYTEAFF.

Note on this clone: The germline gene is not matched at one end of the junction; a read error may be the cause. The chain links TRBV7-7 to TRBJ1-3, with 7 bases that match TRBD1. Germline-derived CDR1 and CDR2 are SSHAT and FNYEAQ (reference sequence). The CDR3 length is 14 residues. The CDR3 protein is CASSLTGTGNTIYF. The DNA for the CDR3 is TGTGCTAGCAGCCTGACAGGGACTGGAAACACCATATATTTT.

The rearrangement uses TRBV28 and TRBJ1-2; D is ambiguous. Germline V lookup: CDR1 MDHEN, CDR2 SYDVKM. V lost 5 bases, J lost 4 bases, and 11 bases lay in between. This CDR3 comprises 13 residues. DNA of the CDR3: TGTGCCAGCAGTGTACAGTCCTCCTATGGCTACACCTTC. The encoded protein is CASSVQSSYGYTF.

The chain has TRBV9 and TRBJ1-3; D is uncertain. The CDR3 consists of 18 residues. CDR1 and CDR2 from the germline V gene are SGDLS and YYNGEE. Trimming removed 0 bases at V and 0 bases at J, with 16 bases between. The CDR3 loop reads CASSVGIISGASGNTIYF. The CDR3, as DNA: TGTGCCAGCAGCGTAGGGATAATATCGGGAGCCTCTGGAAACACCATATATTTT.

The chain is built from TRBV5-4 and TRBJ2-3; D might be TRBD1 (5 bases). V lost 5 bases and J 1 base, leaving 11 bases between the germline ends. The CDR3 covers 14 residues. Germline V gene sequence: CDR1 SGHNT, CDR2 YYREEE (reference sequence). CDR3 sequence reads: CASRSGRGTDTQYF. The CDR3 DNA reads TGTGCCAGCAGATCAGGCAGGGGCACAGATACGCAGTATTTT.

The chain uses TRBV27 and TRBJ2-7; 7 positions match TRBD1. V gave up 6 bases and J gave up 3 bases; unmatched junction bases: 8. CDR1 is MNHEY and CDR2 is SMNVEV in the germline V gene (reference sequence). The CDR3 contains 14 residues. CDR3 loop: CASSPHDRDYEQYF. The CDR3 DNA reads as TGTGCCAGCAGCCCCCACGACAGGGACTACGAGCAGTACTTC.

Here the CDR3 reads CASGTGQGSKDTQYF. CDR3 nucleotide sequence: TGTGCCAGCGGTACAGGACAGGGTTCGAAAGATACGCAGTATTTT. This chain links TRBV6-6 with TRBJ2-3; 8 nucleotides align to TRBD1. The CDR3 is 15 amino acids. The germline CDR1 and CDR2 sequences are MNHNY and SVGAGI (reference sequence). Trimming took 8 bases from V and 5 from J; bases not matched to a gene: 12.

The chain employs TRBV4-1 and TRBJ1-1; D is uncertain. Deletions cut 4 bases from V and 3 bases from J, with 18 bases between. The CDR3 runs 16 residues. CDR1 is MGHRA and CDR2 is YSYEKL in the germline V gene. DNA for the CDR3: TGCGCCAGCAGCCCACTTAGGAGCTTAGCGGACACTGAAGCTTTCTTT. Translating it yields CASSPLRSLADTEAFF.

The V gene is TRBV5-6, the J gene TRBJ2-7; 9 nucleotides line up with TRBD2. The length of the CDR3 is 17 residues. V was clipped by 4 bases and J by 1 base; unmatched bases: 12. Germline V gives CDR1 SGHDT, CDR2 YYEEEE. For the CDR3, the DNA is TGTGCCAGCAGCAACCTTGCGATCCTAGCGGGATCCTACGAGCAGTACTTC. It is translated as CASSNLAILAGSYEQYF.

The chain joins TRBV4-2 to TRBJ1-4; D is undetermined. Germline V gene sequence: CDR1 LGHNA, CDR2 YNFKEQ. Trimming removed 0 bases from V and 10 bases from J, with 3 bases in between. The CDR3 has 11 amino acids. The CDR3 reads CASSQDLKLFF. CDR3 bases: TGTGCCAGCAGCCAAGATCTAAAACTGTTTTTT.

This chain uses TRBV19 with TRBJ2-1; TRBD1 aligns across 8 bases. The CDR3 totals 18 residues. Germline values: CDR1 LNHDA, CDR2 SQIVND (reference sequence). The V gene end was trimmed by 1 base and the J gene end by 7 bases; junction bases not matched to a gene: 15. In nucleotides, the CDR3 is TGTGCCAGTAGTATAGTTCGCCAGGACAGGGTGATTGGGAATGAGCAGTTCTTC. Protein product: CASSIVRQDRVIGNEQFF.

The chain has TRBV5-1 and TRBJ1-2; tentative D call: TRBD1 (6 bases). Trimming took 5 bases from V and 4 from J, leaving 21 bases between them. This CDR3 is built from 16 residues. Germline values: CDR1 SGHRS, CDR2 YFSETQ. CDR3 sequence (DNA): TGCGCCAGCAGGCCCTGGGGCAGGGGCGCTGGCTATGGCTACACCTTC. Translation gives CASRPWGRGAGYGYTF.